This T cell receptor (beta chain) was observed in a study of blood T cell repertoires in COVID-19. Across the whole study: Sources were T cells, B-cell-depleted T cells, or PBMCs; the material itself was cDNA or gDNA.

Profiled with immunoSEQ multiplex PCR; TCRdb holds only in-frame clones, not every one. The data contain under 300,000 clones, about four fifths of them singletons. This clone has a handful of counts. The sample taken for sequencing was peripheral blood. The origin of this receptor is a woman aged 18-29 years with acute or convalescent COVID-19.

The CDR3 sequence is CASGRAGGTDTQYF. CDR3 coding DNA: TGTGCCAGCGGGAGGGCCGGTGGGACAGATACGCAGTATTTT. This rearrangement joins TRBV27 to TRBJ2-3; 7 bases fit TRBD2. Germline V CDR1 and CDR2: MNHEY, SMNVEV (reference sequence). V gave up 8 bases and J gave up 3 bases; unmatched junction bases: 8. The CDR3 is made up of 14 amino acids.